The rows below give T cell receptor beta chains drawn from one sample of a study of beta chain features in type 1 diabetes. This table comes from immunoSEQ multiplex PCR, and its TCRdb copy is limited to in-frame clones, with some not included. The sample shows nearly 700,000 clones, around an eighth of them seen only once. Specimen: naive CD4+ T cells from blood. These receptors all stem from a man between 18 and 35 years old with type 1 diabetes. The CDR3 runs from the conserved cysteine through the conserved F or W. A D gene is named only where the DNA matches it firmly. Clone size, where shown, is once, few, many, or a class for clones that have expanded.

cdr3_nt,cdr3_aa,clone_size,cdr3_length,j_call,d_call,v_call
TGTGCCTTCCATAGTCAGCGGGGGGCCTACGAGCAGTACTTC,CAFHSQRGAYEQYF,.,14,TRBJ2-7,TRBD2,TRBV5-4
TGTGCCAGCAGCCCAGGGACAGGGGGTCAGTACGAGCAGTACTTC,CASSPGTGGQYEQYF,few,15,TRBJ2-7,TRBD1,TRBV7-9
TGCGCCAGCGGGACAGCCACTAGCACAGATACGCAGTATTTT,CASGTATSTDTQYF,few,14,TRBJ2-3,TRBD1,TRBV5-1
TGCAGCGTTTTAGCGGGGGGCTACGAGCAGTACTTC,CSVLAGGYEQYF,.,12,TRBJ2-7,TRBD2,TRBV29-1
TGTGCCTGGAGTTTAGGGGAAAAACTGTTTTTT,CAWSLGEKLFF,.,11,TRBJ1-4,.,TRBV30
TGTGCCAGCATGGCGGGCGATCAGCCCCAGCATTTT,CASMAGDQPQHF,few,12,TRBJ1-5,.,TRBV2
TGCGCCAGCACCGCGACAGGCAACTATGGCTACACCTTC,CASTATGNYGYTF,few,13,TRBJ1-2,.,TRBV10-2
TGTGCCAGCAGCGTAGAATACAGGGGGAACACTGAAGCTTTCTTT,CASSVEYRGNTEAFF,few,15,TRBJ1-1,TRBD1,TRBV9
TGCGCCAGCAGCTTGGCCCCGGTATCTGGGGCCAACGTCCTGACTTTC,CASSLAPVSGANVLTF,once,16,TRBJ2-6,.,TRBV5-1
TGTGCCAGCAGTTACTCACAGGCGAGCTCTGGAAACACCATATATTTT,CASSYSQASSGNTIYF,.,16,TRBJ1-3,.,TRBV6-5
TGTGCCAGCAGCCAGGTGGAGCGGGGGACCTGGAACAATGAGCAGTTCTTC,CASSQVERGTWNNEQFF,.,17,TRBJ2-1,TRBD2,TRBV4-2
TGTGCCAGCAACAAAAGGGTTCAAGAGACCCAGTACTTC,CASNKRVQETQYF,.,13,TRBJ2-5,.,TRBV2
TGTGCCAGCAGCCCCTGGGACAGCTACGAGCAGTACTTC,CASSPWDSYEQYF,few,13,TRBJ2-7,TRBD1,TRBV5-6
TGCGCCAGCAGCTCTATGACAGGGTCCCCCATGAACACTGAAGCTTTCTTT,CASSSMTGSPMNTEAFF,few,17,TRBJ1-1,TRBD1,TRBV5-1
TGCAGCGTTCAACGGACGGGTTATGGCTACACCTTC,CSVQRTGYGYTF,.,12,TRBJ1-2,.,TRBV29-1
TGTGCCAGCAGTTACGAGGGGCAGCCTAATTCACCCCTCCACTTT,CASSYEGQPNSPLHF,.,15,TRBJ1-6,.,TRBV6-5
TGTGCCAGCAGCAGCGCAGGGGGCACTAACCAGCCCCAGCATTTT,CASSSAGGTNQPQHF,.,15,TRBJ1-5,TRBD1,TRBV27
TGTGCCAGCAGAATGTCCGGGAGTGGCTATGGCTACACCTTC,CASRMSGSGYGYTF,.,14,TRBJ1-2,.,TRBV6-5
TGTGCCAGCAGTGTACCGACAGGGGCGGACACTGAAGCTTTCTTT,CASSVPTGADTEAFF,.,15,TRBJ1-1,TRBD1,TRBV28
TGTGCCATCAGTGAGCGTCAAATAGCGGGAGGGGTCTACGAGCAGTACTTC,CAISERQIAGGVYEQYF,.,17,TRBJ2-7,TRBD2,TRBV10-3